This TCR beta chain is drawn from a study of T cell responses to AZD1222 COVID-19 vaccine. The ends were cut back, 4 bases at V and 6 bases at J, with 6 bases in the middle. The CDR3 loop spans 12 amino acids. Germline assignment: CDR1 ENHRY and CDR2 SYGVKD. The protocol was immunoSEQ multiplex PCR, while the TCRdb copy is restricted to in-frame clones and leaves out a portion. The profile shows more than 100,000 clones, approximately 85% of them singletons. The sequences come from peripheral blood, collected on day 0 of AZD1222 vaccination. This sequence was found in an adult in good health. The V and J genes are TRBV10-3 and TRBJ2-2; D is ambiguous. The CDR3 loop is CAISGGAGELFF. The CDR3 coding sequence is TGTGCCATCAGTGGGGGTGCCGGGGAGCTGTTTTTT.